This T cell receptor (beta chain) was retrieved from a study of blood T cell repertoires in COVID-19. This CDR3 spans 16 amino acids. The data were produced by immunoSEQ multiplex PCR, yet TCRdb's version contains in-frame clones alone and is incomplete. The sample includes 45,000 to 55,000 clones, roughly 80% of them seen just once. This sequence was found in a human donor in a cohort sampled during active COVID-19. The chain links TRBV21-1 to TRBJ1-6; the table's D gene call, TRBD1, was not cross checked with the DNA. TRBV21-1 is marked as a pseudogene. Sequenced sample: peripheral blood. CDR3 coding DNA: TGTGCCAGCAGCAAAGGGGCGATGCAGAGAAATTCACCCCTCCACTTT. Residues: CASSKGAMQRNSPLHF.